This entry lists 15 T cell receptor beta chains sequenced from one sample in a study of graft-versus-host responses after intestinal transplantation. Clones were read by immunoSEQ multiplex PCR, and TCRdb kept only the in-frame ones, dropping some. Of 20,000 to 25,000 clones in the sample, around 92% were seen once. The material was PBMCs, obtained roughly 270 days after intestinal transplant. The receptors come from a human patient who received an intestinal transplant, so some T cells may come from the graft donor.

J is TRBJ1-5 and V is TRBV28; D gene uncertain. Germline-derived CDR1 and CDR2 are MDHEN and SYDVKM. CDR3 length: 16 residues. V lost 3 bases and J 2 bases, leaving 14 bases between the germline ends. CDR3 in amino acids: CASSFFTAKGNQPQHF. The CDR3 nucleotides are TGTGCCAGCAGTTTTTTTACGGCGAAGGGCAATCAGCCCCAGCATTTT.

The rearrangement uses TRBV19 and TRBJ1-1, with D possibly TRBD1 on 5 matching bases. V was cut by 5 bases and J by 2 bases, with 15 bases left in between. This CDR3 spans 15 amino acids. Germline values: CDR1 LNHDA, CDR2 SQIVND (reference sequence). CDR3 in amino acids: CASSDRRLVNTEAFF. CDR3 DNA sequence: TGTGCCAGTAGTGACAGACGATTGGTAAACACTGAAGCTTTCTTT.

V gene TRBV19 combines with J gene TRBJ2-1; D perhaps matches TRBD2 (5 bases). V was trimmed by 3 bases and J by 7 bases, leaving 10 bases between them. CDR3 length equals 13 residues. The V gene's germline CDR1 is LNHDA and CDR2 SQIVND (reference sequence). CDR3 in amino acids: CASSILAGNEQFF. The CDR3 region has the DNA TGTGCCAGTAGTATCCTAGCCGGGAATGAGCAGTTCTTC. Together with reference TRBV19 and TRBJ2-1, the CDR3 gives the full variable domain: DGGITQSPKYLFRKEGQNVTLSCEQNLNHDAMYWYRQDPGQGLRLIYYSQIVNDFQKGDIAEGYSVSREKKESFPLTVTSAQKNPTAFYLCASSILAGNEQFFGPGTRLTVL.

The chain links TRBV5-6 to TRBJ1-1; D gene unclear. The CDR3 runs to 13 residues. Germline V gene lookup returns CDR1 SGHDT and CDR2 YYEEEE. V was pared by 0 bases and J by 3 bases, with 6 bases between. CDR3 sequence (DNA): TGTGCCAGCAGCTTGGCCCCGGACACTGAAGCTTTCTTT. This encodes CASSLAPDTEAFF.

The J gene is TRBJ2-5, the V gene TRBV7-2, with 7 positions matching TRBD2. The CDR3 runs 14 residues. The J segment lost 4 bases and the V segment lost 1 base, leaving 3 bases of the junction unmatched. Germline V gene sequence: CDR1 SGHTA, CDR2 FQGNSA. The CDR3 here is CASSLGGLGETQYF. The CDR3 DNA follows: TGTGCCAGCAGCTTAGGTGGACTAGGAGAGACCCAGTACTTC.

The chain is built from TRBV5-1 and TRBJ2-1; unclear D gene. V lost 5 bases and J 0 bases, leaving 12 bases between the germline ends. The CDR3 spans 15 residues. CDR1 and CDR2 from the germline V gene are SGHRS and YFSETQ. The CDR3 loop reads CASRSEDSSYNEQFF. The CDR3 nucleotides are TGCGCCAGCAGGTCCGAGGATAGCTCCTACAATGAGCAGTTCTTC.

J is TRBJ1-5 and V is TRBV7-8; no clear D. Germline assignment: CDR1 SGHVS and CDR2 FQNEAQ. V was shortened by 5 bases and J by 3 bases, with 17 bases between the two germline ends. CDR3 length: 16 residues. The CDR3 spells CASSGTTAPLNQPQHF. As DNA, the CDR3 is TGTGCCAGCAGCGGAACAACAGCCCCGCTCAATCAGCCCCAGCATTTT.

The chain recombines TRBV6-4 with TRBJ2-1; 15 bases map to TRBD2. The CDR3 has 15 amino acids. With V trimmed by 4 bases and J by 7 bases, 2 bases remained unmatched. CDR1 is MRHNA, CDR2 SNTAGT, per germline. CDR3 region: CASSAGTSGRNEQFF. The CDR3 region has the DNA TGTGCCAGCAGTGCCGGGACTAGCGGGAGGAATGAGCAGTTCTTC.

The CDR3 sequence is CASSLVAASYNSPLHF. Written as DNA, the CDR3 is TGCGCCAGCAGCTTGGTGGCAGCCTCCTATAATTCACCCCTCCACTTT. The rearrangement uses TRBV5-1 and TRBJ1-6, with D uncertain. V was clipped by 0 bases and J by 0 bases, with 7 bases between them. Germline lookup yields CDR1 SGHRS and CDR2 YFSETQ. This CDR3 comprises 16 residues.

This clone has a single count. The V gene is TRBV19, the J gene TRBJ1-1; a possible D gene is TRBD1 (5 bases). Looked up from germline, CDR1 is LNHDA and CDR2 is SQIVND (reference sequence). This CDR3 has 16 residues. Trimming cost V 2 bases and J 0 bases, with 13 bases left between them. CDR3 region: CASSISTGGMNTEAFF. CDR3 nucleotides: TGTGCCAGTAGTATAAGCACAGGCGGGATGAACACTGAAGCTTTCTTT.

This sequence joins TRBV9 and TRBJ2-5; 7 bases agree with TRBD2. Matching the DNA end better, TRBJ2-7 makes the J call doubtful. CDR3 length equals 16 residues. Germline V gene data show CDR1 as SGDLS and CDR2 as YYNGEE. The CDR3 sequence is CASSTQGGGSFGEQYF. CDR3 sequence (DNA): TGTGCCAGCAGCACCCAGGGAGGCGGGAGCTTCGGCGAGCAGTACTTC.

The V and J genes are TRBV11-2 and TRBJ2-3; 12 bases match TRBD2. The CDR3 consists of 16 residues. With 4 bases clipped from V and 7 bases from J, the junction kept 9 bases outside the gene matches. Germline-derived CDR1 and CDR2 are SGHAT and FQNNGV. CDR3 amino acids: CASSSQRTSGKNTQYF. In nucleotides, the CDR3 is TGTGCCAGCAGCTCCCAACGGACTAGCGGGAAGAATACGCAGTATTTT.

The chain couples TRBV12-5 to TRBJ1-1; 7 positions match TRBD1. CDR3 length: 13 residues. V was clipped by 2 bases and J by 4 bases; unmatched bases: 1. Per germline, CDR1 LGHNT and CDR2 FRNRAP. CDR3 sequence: CASGLRGRTEAFF. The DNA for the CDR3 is TGTGCTAGTGGTTTGAGGGGGCGCACTGAAGCTTTCTTT.

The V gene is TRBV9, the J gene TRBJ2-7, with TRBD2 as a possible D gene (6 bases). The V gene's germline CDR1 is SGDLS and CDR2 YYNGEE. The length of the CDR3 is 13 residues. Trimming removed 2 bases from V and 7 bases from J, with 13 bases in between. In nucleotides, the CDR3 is TGTGCCAGCAGCGTTGCGGGGCGTGAGGAGCAGTACTTC. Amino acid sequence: CASSVAGREEQYF. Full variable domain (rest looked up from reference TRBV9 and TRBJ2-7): DSGVTQTPKHLITATGQRVTLRCSPRSGDLSVYWYQQSLDQGLQFLIQYYNGEERAKGNILERFSAQQFPDLHSELNLSSLELGDSALYFCASSVAGREEQYFGPGTRLTVT.

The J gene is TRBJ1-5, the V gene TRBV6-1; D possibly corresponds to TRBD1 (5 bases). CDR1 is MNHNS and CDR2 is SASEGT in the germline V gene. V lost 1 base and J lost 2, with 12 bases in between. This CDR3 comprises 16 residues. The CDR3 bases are TGTGCCAGCAGTGAAGAGGAGGGAGGGGGCAATCAGCCCCAGCATTTT. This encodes CASSEEEGGGNQPQHF.